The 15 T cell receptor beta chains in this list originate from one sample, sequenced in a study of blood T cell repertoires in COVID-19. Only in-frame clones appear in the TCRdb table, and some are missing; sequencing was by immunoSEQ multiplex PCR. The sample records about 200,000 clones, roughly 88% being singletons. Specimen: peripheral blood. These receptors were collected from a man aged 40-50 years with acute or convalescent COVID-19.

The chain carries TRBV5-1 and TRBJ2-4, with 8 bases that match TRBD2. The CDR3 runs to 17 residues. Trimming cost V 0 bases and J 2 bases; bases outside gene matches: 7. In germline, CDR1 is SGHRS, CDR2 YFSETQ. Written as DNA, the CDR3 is TGCGCCAGCAGCTTGGCGGGAGGGCCCGATTCCAAAAACATTCAGTACTTC. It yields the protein CASSLAGGPDSKNIQYF.

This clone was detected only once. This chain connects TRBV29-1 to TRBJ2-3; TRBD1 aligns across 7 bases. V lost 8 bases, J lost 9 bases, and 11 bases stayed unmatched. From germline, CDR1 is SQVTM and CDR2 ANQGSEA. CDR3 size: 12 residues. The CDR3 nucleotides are TGCAGCATTCCTAGGGGGCAAAACACGCAGTATTTT. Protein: CSIPRGQNTQYF.

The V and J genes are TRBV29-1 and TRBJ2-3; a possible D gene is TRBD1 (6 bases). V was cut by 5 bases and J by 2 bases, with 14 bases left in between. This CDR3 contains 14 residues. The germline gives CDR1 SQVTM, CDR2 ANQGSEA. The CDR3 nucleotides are TGCAGCGTTAACACAGGGAAAGCCACAGATACGCAGTATTTT. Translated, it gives CSVNTGKATDTQYF.

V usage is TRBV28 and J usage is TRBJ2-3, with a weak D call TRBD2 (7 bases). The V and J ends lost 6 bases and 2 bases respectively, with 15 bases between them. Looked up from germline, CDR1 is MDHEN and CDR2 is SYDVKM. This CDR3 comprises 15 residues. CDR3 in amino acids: CASRGGGSNTDTQYF. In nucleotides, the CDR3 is TGTGCCAGCAGGGGGGGCGGGAGCAACACAGATACGCAGTATTTT.

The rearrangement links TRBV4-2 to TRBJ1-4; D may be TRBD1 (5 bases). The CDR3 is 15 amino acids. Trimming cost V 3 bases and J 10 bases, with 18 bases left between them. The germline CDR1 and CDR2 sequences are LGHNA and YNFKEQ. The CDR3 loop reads CASSQPGEDLGKLFF. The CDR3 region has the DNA TGTGCCAGCAGCCAGCCGGGGGAGGATTTGGGAAAACTGTTTTTT.

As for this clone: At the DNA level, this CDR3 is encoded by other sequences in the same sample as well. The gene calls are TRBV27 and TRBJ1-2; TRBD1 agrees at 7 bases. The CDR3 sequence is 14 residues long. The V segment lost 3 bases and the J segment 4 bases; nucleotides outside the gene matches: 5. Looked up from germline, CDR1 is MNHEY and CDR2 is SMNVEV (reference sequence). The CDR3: CASSLSRDSYGYTF. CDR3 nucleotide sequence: TGTGCCAGCAGTTTGTCTCGGGACAGCTATGGCTACACCTTC.

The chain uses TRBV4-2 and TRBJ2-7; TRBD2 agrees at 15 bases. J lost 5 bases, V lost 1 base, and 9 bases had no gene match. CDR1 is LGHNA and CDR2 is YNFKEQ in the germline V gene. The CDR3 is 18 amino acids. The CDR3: CASSQGPGLAGGTHEQYF. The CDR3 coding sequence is TGTGCCAGCAGCCAAGGTCCGGGACTAGCGGGAGGAACCCACGAGCAGTACTTC.

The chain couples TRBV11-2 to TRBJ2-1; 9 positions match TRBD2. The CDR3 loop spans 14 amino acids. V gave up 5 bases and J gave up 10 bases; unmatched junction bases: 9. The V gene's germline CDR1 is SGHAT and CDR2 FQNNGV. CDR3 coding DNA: TGTGCCAGCAGCCCTAGCCGACTAGCGGCCGAGCAGTTCTTC. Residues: CASSPSRLAAEQFF. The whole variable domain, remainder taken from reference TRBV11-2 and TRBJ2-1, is EAGVAQSPRYKIIEKRQSVAFWCNPISGHATLYWYQQILGQGPKLLIQFQNNGVVDDSQLPKDRFSAERLKGVDSTLKIQPAKLEDSAVYLCASSPSRLAAEQFFGPGTRLTVL.

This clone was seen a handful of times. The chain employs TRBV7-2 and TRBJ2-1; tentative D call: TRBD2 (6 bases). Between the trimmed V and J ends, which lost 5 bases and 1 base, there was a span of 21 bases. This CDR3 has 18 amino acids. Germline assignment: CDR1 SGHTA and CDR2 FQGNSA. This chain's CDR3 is CASSESPIAAGSYNEQFF. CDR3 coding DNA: TGTGCCAGCAGCGAGTCCCCGATAGCGGCCGGATCCTACAATGAGCAGTTCTTC.

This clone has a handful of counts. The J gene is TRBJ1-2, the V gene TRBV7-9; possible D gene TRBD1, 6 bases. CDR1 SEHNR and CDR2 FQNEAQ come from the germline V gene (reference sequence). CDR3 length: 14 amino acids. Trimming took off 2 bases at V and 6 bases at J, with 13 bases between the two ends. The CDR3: CASSLSEDSHGYTF. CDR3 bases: TGTGCCAGCAGCTTATCTGAGGACAGCCATGGCTACACCTTC.

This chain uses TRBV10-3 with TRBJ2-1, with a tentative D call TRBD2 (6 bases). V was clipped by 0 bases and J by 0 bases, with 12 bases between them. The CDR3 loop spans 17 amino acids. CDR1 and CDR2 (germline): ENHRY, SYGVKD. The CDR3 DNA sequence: TGTGCCATCAGTGAGTCGATTAGCGGCCGCTCCTACAATGAGCAGTTCTTC. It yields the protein CAISESISGRSYNEQFF.

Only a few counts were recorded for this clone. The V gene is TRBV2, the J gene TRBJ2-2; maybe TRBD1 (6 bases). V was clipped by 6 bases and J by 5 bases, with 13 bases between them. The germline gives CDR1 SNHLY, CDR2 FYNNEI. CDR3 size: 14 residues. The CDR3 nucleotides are TGTGCCAGCAGGGGGGACACCCTGACCGGGGAGCTGTTTTTT. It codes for CASRGDTLTGELFF.

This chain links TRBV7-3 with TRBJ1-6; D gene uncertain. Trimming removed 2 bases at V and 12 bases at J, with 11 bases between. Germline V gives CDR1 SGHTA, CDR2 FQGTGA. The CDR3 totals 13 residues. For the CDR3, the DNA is TGTGCCAGCAGCTTATTGAATACAGAACCCCTCCACTTT. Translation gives CASSLLNTEPLHF.

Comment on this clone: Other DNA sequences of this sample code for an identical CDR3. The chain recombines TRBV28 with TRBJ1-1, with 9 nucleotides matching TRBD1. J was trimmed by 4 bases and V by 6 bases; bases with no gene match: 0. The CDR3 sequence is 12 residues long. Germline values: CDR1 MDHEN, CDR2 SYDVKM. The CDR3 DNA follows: TGTGCCAGCAGGACAGGGGGCACTGAAGCTTTCTTT. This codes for CASRTGGTEAFF.

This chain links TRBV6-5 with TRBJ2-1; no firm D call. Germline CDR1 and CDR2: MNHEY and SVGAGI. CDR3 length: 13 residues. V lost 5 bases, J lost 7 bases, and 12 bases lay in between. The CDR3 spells CASSRSTRNEQFF. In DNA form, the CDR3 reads TGTGCCAGCAGTCGGTCTACCCGGAATGAGCAGTTCTTC.